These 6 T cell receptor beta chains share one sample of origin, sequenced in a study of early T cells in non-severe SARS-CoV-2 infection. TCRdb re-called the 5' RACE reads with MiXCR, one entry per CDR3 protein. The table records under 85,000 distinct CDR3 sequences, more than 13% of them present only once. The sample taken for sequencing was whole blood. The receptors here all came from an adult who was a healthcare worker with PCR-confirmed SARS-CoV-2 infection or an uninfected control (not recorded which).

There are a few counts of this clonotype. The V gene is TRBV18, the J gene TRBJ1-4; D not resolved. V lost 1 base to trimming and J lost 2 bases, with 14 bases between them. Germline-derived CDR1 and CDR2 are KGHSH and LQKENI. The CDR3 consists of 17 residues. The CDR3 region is CASSPRLPGATNEKLFF. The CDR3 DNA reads TGTGCCAGCTCACCACGGCTACCGGGTGCGACTAATGAAAAACTGTTTTTT.

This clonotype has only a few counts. In DNA, the CDR3 is TGCGCCAGCAGCCAGGCCCCGTCCGTTCTGTTTTTT. As protein: CASSQAPSVLFF. J is TRBJ1-4 and V is TRBV4-1; D gene unclear. Germline V lookup: CDR1 MGHRA, CDR2 YSYEKL. V lost 3 bases, J lost 14 bases, and 13 bases lay in between. The length of the CDR3 is 12 residues.

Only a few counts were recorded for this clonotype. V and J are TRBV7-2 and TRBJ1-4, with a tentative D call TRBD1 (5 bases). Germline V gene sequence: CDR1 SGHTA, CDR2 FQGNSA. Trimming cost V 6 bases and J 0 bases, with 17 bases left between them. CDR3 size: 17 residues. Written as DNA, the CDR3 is TGTGCCAGCAGTTTGAGGGGACCAGGGCCAACTAATGAAAAACTGTTTTTT. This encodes CASSLRGPGPTNEKLFF.

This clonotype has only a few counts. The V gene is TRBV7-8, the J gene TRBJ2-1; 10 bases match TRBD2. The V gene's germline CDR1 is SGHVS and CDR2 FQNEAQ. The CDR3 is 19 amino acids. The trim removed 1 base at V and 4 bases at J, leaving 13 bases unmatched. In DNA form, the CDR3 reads TGTGCCAGCAGCTTAGGTATACTAGCGGGGATAAGGGGATACAATGAGCAGTTCTTC. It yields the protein CASSLGILAGIRGYNEQFF.

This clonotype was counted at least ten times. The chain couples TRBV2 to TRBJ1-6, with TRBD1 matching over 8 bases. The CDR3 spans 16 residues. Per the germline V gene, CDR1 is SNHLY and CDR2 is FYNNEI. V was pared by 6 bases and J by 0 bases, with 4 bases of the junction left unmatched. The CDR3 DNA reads TGTGCCAGCAGCGACAGGGGCTTCTCCTATAATTCACCCCTCCACTTT. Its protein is CASSDRGFSYNSPLHF.

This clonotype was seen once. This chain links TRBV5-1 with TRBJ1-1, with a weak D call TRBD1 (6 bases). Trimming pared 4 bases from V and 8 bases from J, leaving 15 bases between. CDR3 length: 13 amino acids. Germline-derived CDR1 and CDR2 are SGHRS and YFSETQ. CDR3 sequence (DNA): TGCGCCAGCAGCAGAGAACAGGGCTGGGAAGCTTTCTTT. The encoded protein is CASSREQGWEAFF.